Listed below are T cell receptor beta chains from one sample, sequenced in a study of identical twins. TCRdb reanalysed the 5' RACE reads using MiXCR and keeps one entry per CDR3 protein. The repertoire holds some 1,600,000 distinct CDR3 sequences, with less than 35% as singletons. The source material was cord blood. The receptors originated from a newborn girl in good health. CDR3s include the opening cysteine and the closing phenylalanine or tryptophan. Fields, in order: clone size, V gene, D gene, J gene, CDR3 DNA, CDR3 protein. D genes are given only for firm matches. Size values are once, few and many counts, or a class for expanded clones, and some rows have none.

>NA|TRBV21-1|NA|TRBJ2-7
TGTGCCAGCAGCAAACCCGGACAGGCGTCCTACGAGCAGTACTTC
CASSKPGQASYEQYF
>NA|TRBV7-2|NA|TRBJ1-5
TGTGCCAGCAGCTTACCAGGGCGTAAGACCCAGCATTTT
CASSLPGRKTQHF
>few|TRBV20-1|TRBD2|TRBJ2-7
TGCAGTGCTAGAGATCCCCGCGCTAGCGGGATTTACGAGCAGTACTTC
CSARDPRASGIYEQYF
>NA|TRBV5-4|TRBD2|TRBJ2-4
TGTGCCAGCAGCTTGGAGTCTAGCGGGAGCCTAGCCAAAAACATTCAGTACTTC
CASSLESSGSLAKNIQYF
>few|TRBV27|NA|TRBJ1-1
TGTGCCAGCAGTCCGTCTCCCATCTGGGATTTTAACACTGAAGCTTTCTTT
CASSPSPIWDFNTEAFF
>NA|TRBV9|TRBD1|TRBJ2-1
TGTGCCAGCAGCGCCAGAGGCGGACAGGGGTCCAATGAGCAGTTCTTC
CASSARGGQGSNEQFF
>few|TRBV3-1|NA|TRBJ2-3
TGTGCCAGCAGCCAAGGGCCCATTGGGCCGGATACGCAGTATTTT
CASSQGPIGPDTQYF
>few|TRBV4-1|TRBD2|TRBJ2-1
TGCGCCAGCAGCCAAGACACCGGACTAGCGGTATACAATGAGCAGTTCTTC
CASSQDTGLAVYNEQFF
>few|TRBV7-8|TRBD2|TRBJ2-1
TGTGCCAGCAGCCCTAAGAAGACTAGCGCTTACAATGAGCAGTTCTTC
CASSPKKTSAYNEQFF
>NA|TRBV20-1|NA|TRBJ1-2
TGCAGTGCTAGTTCTAGCTATGGCTACACCTTC
CSASSSYGYTF
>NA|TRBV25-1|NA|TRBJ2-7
TGTGCCAGCACCGAGGGCGGAGCCAGCGACGAGCAGTACTTC
CASTEGGASDEQYF
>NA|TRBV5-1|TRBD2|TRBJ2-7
TGCGCCAGCAGCTTTTCCACTAGCGGGGGGGCCTACAATGAGCAGTACTTC
CASSFSTSGGAYNEQYF
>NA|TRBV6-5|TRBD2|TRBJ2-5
TGTGCCAGCAGTCAAGGGACTAGCGGGGGTGAAGAGACCCAGTACTTC
CASSQGTSGGEETQYF
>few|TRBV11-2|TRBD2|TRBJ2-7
TGTGCCAGCAGCGCCCCGGGGGGCTCCTACGAGCAGTACTTC
CASSAPGGSYEQYF
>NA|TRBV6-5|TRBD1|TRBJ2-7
TGTGCCAGCAGTTACTCTCCGAACGCCGGGACAGGCCGCTCCTACGAGCAGTACTTC
CASSYSPNAGTGRSYEQYF
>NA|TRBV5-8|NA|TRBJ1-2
TGTGCCAGCAGCCTTGGACCCACCCTTTATGGCTACACCTTC
CASSLGPTLYGYTF
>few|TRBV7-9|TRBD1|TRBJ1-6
TGTGCCAGCAGCCTCGGGACAGTTGATTCACCCCTCCACTTT
CASSLGTVDSPLHF
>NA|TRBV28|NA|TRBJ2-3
TGTGCCAGCTCCAAATCCGATTTCACAGATACGCAGTATTTT
CASSKSDFTDTQYF
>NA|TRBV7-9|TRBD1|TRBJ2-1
TGTGCCAGCACCCGAAGGAGGACAGGAAACAATGAGCAGTTCTTC
CASTRRRTGNNEQFF
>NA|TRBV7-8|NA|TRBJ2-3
TGTGCCAGCAGCTTAGATATCCAGGGGACAGATACGCAGTATTTT
CASSLDIQGTDTQYF
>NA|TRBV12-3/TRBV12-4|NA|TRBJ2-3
TGTGCCAGCAGTTCCCTAGTGGTGCGGTATTTT
CASSSLVVRYF
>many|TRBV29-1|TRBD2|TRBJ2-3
TGCAGCGTCGTAGCGGGAGGGGGAGATACGCAGTATTTT
CSVVAGGGDTQYF
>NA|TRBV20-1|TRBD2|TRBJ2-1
TGCAGTGCTAGAGTTATAGCGGGAGGGCCAGGGACCTACAATGAGCAGTTCTTC
CSARVIAGGPGTYNEQFF
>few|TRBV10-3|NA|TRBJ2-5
TGTGCCATCAGTGACCCCCTCCAGGGGAGCCGCAATGAGCAGTACTTC
CAISDPLQGSRNEQYF
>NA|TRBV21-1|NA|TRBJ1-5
TGTGCCAGCAGCTCTCCACCGATGGCTGACAATCAGCCCCAGCATTTT
CASSSPPMADNQPQHF
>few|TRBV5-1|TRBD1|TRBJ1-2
TGCGCCAGCAGCATAAGGACAGGGGATGACTACACCTTC
CASSIRTGDDYTF
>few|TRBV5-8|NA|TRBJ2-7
TGTGCCAGCAGCACCAGAAGACTACGGTGGTACGAGCAGTACTTC
CASSTRRLRWYEQYF